Below are 14 T cell receptor beta chains sequenced from a single sample in a study of shared clonotypes between healthy human individuals. TCRdb's copy holds only in-frame clones and misses some; the assay was immunoSEQ multiplex PCR. This sample yields about 2.1 million clones, of which about 92% are seen a single time; under 2% belongs to the top ten. Naive CD8 isolation took CD45RO-negative cells positively selected for CCR7 and excluded terminally differentiated effector memory CD45RA+ cells. The material sequenced was naive CD8+ T cells from PBMCs. Receptors originate from a man aged 18-30 years in good health. Some clones in this sample may be carry-over from other donors' samples.

The chain recombines TRBV27 with TRBJ2-7; 8 bases are a match to TRBD1. From germline, CDR1 is MNHEY and CDR2 SMNVEV (reference sequence). This CDR3 region has 16 residues. Germline trimming cut 3 bases from V and 3 bases from J; bases unmatched to any gene: 10. The CDR3 here is CASSFSSGQAVYEQYF. The CDR3 region has the DNA TGTGCCAGCAGTTTCTCTTCGGGACAGGCGGTCTACGAGCAGTACTTC.

The chain links TRBV15 to TRBJ1-1; 8 nucleotides line up with TRBD1. Unmatched junction bases numbered 20, after V lost 9 bases and J lost 5 bases. The CDR3 runs 17 residues. CDR1 is LNHNV and CDR2 is YYDKDF in the germline V gene (reference sequence). For the CDR3, the DNA is TGTGCCACACAGGGACCGGGAGGCAGGGGGCCAAGGACTGAAGCTTTCTTT. Its translation is CATQGPGGRGPRTEAFF.

The rearrangement joins TRBV29-1 to TRBJ1-2; TRBD1 aligns across 10 bases. V shed 6 bases and J 5 bases; nucleotides not matched to a gene: 6. The CDR3 extends over 13 amino acids. CDR1 SQVTM and CDR2 ANQGSEA come from the germline V gene. CDR3 bases: TGCAGCGTCCACAGGGGACAGGGGTATGGCTACACCTTC. Residues: CSVHRGQGYGYTF.

Note on this clone: Other DNA sequences in the sample encode the same CDR3. The genes are TRBV9 and TRBJ2-7; D not resolved. This CDR3 is built from 14 residues. Germline V gene data show CDR1 as SGDLS and CDR2 as YYNGEE. V was cut by 0 bases and J by 2 bases, with 9 bases left in between. Here the CDR3 reads CASSVGHTTYEQYF. CDR3 DNA sequence: TGTGCCAGCAGCGTAGGGCATACTACCTACGAGCAGTACTTC.

The gene calls are TRBV7-9 and TRBJ1-6; D is possibly TRBD1 (6 bases). The germline V gene has CDR1 SEHNR and CDR2 FQNEAQ (reference sequence). This CDR3 has 15 residues. V dropped 0 bases and J dropped 7 bases, with 10 bases sitting between them. Here the CDR3 DNA reads TGTGCCAGCAGCTTAGCGGGGGGCACGAATTCACCCCTCCACTTT. Translating gives CASSLAGGTNSPLHF.

V is TRBV28 and J is TRBJ1-2; D call uncertain. CDR1 is MDHEN and CDR2 is SYDVKM in the germline V gene. The CDR3 is 16 amino acids. V gave up 3 bases and J gave up 3 bases, with 17 bases separating them. The CDR3 loop reads CASSLRQRITDYGYTF. In DNA form, the CDR3 reads TGTGCCAGCAGTTTGCGACAACGTATAACCGACTATGGCTACACCTTC.

This clone was counted a single time. The chain carries TRBV27 and TRBJ2-7, with D possibly called TRBD1 or TRBD2 (5 bases each). V was shortened by 3 bases and J by 1 base, with 13 bases between the two germline ends. CDR3 size: 15 residues. Germline V gene sequence: CDR1 MNHEY, CDR2 SMNVEV (reference sequence). CDR3: CASSLAGTHSYEQYF. In DNA, the CDR3 is TGTGCCAGCAGTTTGGCTGGGACCCATTCCTACGAGCAGTACTTC.

Only a few counts were recorded for this clone. The chain links TRBV6-6 to TRBJ1-1; 7 bases are a match to TRBD1. This CDR3 is built from 15 residues. Trimming cost V 5 bases and J 4 bases; bases outside gene matches: 10. The germline gives CDR1 MNHNY, CDR2 SVGAGI (reference sequence). The CDR3 region is CASSLSKQGSTEAFF. The DNA of the CDR3 is TGTGCCAGCAGTCTAAGTAAACAGGGGAGCACTGAAGCTTTCTTT.

This chain uses TRBV7-2 with TRBJ2-7; a possible D gene is TRBD1 (6 bases). CDR3 length: 13 amino acids. CDR1 is SGHTA and CDR2 is FQGNSA in the germline V gene. V lost 6 bases and J 5 bases, leaving 14 bases between the germline ends. The CDR3 DNA follows: TGTGCCAGCAGGCCCCCAGGGGTCCACGAGCAGTACTTC. Protein product: CASRPPGVHEQYF. The whole variable domain, remainder taken from reference TRBV7-2 and TRBJ2-7, is GAGVSQSPSNKVTEKGKDVELRCDPISGHTALYWYRQSLGQGLEFLIYFQGNSAPDKSGLPSDRFSAERTGGSVSTLTIQRTQQEDSAVYLCASRPPGVHEQYFGPGTRLTVT.

This chain joins TRBV28 and TRBJ2-3; unclear D gene. CDR3 length: 14 amino acids. V lost 5 bases and J 1 base, leaving 10 bases between the germline ends. The germline CDR1 and CDR2 sequences are MDHEN and SYDVKM. The CDR3 DNA sequence: TGTGCCAGCAGTACTCTTACCCGCACAGATACGCAGTATTTT. This sequence encodes CASSTLTRTDTQYF.

In the case of this clone: The same CDR3 arises from other DNA sequences in this sample as well. The rearrangement links TRBV6-6 to TRBJ2-5; no firm D call. Germline V gene data show CDR1 as MNHNY and CDR2 as SVGAGI (reference sequence). Trimming cost V 5 bases and J 0 bases, with 4 bases left between them. This CDR3 spans 12 amino acids. The CDR3 nucleotides are TGTGCCAGCAGTCGAGACCAAGAGACCCAGTACTTC. Protein product: CASSRDQETQYF.

The chain carries TRBV7-2 and TRBJ1-2; tentatively, D is TRBD1 (6 bases). The germline V gene has CDR1 SGHTA and CDR2 FQGNSA. This CDR3 is 14 amino acids long. Trimming removed 4 bases from V and 5 bases from J, with 14 bases in between. CDR3 residues: CASSSLGQGYGYTF. CDR3 DNA: TGTGCCAGCAGCTCCCTGGGGCAGGGGTATGGCTACACCTTC.

The rearrangement joins TRBV28 to TRBJ1-4; the match to TRBD1 covers 12 bases. The germline gives CDR1 MDHEN, CDR2 SYDVKM. Unmatched junction bases numbered 6, after V lost 3 bases and J lost 7 bases. The CDR3 runs 16 residues. CDR3 sequence: CASSFGTGGAGEKLFF. The CDR3 DNA reads as TGTGCCAGCAGTTTCGGGACAGGGGGCGCTGGTGAAAAACTGTTTTTT.

The chain is built from TRBV27 and TRBJ2-5; maybe TRBD1 (6 bases). CDR1 is MNHEY and CDR2 is SMNVEV in the germline V gene (reference sequence). The CDR3 has 14 residues. V was pared by 6 bases and J by 5 bases, with 16 bases between. CDR3 protein: CASRYRARGETQYF. CDR3 in DNA: TGTGCCAGCAGGTACAGGGCCCGAGGGGAGACCCAGTACTTC.